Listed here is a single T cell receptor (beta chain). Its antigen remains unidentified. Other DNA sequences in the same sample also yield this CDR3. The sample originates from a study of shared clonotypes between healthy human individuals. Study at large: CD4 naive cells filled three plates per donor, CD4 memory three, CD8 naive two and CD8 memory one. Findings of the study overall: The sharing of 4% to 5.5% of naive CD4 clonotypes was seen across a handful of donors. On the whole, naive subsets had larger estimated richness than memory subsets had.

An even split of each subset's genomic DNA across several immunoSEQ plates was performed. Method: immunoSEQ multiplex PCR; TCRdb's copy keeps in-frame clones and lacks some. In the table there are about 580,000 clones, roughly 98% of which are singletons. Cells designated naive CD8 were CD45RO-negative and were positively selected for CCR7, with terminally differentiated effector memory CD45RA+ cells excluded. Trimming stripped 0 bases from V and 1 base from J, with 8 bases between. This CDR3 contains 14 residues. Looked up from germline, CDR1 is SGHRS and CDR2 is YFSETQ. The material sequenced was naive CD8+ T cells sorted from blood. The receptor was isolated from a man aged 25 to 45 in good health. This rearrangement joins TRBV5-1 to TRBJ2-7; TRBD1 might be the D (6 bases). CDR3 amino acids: CASSLGQASYEQYF. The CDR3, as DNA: TGCGCCAGCAGCTTGGGACAGGCTTCCTACGAGCAGTACTTC.